The following is a TCR beta chain sequence with its context. A few counts support this clone. The target of this receptor is not known. Base qualities are not provided; no much larger clone lies one nucleotide away. This specimen comes from a study of T cell responses to AZD1222 COVID-19 vaccine (dated by TCRdb to 2020 to 2022). For the study in its entirety: Because spike-specific TCR depth and breadth did not differ between the two schedules, AZD1222 recipients who got a second dose at roughly 4 weeks were pooled with those who got a second dose at roughly 12 weeks. A total of about 250 trial participants underwent TCR sequencing, of whom nearly 210 had received two doses of AZD1222 and some 25 had received two doses of the MenACWY control vaccine. Trial participants were enrolled into age subgroups of 18-55, 56-69 and 70-plus years, which contained approximately 150, 28 and 58 TCR-sequenced participants, respectively.

The germline V gene (reference sequence) gives CDR1 as MNHEY and CDR2 as SMNVEV. Between the V and J ends, shortened by 10 bases and 3 bases respectively, the junction contains 12 bases. Including cysteine and phenylalanine, the CDR3 has 12 amino acids. Of all the DNA, just the CDR3 is kept, 36 bases in frame from base 1. The CDR3 regions of human TCRbeta chains were analyzed by immunosequencing. Turning to the authors' computational methods: TCRs in the repertoires were compared against a reference library of SARS-CoV-2-specific TCRs that had been generated with the MIRA antigen-specificity platform. Breadth meant the fraction of unique TCRs that were SARS-CoV-2-associated, whereas depth meant the fraction of total T cells that were SARS-CoV-2-associated. Using the MIRA data, each spike-specific TCR was assigned both to the spike region to which the TCR was reactive and to a CD4 or CD8 class. Log10-transformed breadth and depth values were compared by one-way ANOVA with Sidak's multiple comparisons tests. TCRdb re-hosts the immuneACCESS table, in-frame sequences only. Its copies lack some clones; in the studies checked, an unresolved V gene accounts for under half of them, and the cause for the rest is not known. Clonal size and the V and J genes are those of that table, whereas D and trimming came from the DNA. This sample holds roughly 120,000 clones; approximately 88% were observed only once. In total, the top ten clones hold 4% to 6% of the sample.

Explained via the paper, the time point label denotes: baseline before first vaccination. The vaccinee samples were drawn from two UK trials, COV001 and COV002, one of which was a single-blind randomized controlled phase 2/3 trial testing AZD1222 (ChAdOx1 nCoV-19) in healthy adults. Trial participant PBMC samples were collected at day 0 and day 28 after the second dose for TCRbeta chain sequencing. Here is what the overall study found, with its caveats: After two AZD1222 doses, both the breadth and the depth of spike-specific TCRs were significantly higher than at day 0 and than in MenACWY recipients. The 56-69-year group was small, and its depth increase did not reach significance, likely because of low power. Vaccine-associated CD4 TCRs spanned the whole spike protein, with dominant responses in regions 160-218 and 743-854. Nearly half of unique spike-specific TCRs reportedly recognized epitopes outside regions mutated in the B.1.351 and B.1.1.7 variants. Conclusions about previously exposed vaccinees are limited because only 5 or 6 AZD1222 recipients were SARS-CoV-2 seropositive at baseline. Most participants were white British and females outnumbered males, and the authors suggested that clonal diversity may have been underestimated. Because no samples from the day 14 peak response were available, repertoires could be characterized only after the peak T cell response.

Sequenced here: peripheral blood, sampled on day 0 of AZD1222 vaccination. The receptor chain draws on TRBV27 and TRBJ1-2; TRBD1 is a weak D gene call, 5 bases matching. This TCR was sampled from an adult in good health. The CDR3 region has the sequence CATPGGYYGYTF. The sequenced DNA is TGTGCCACCCCGGGGGGGTACTATGGCTACACCTTC.